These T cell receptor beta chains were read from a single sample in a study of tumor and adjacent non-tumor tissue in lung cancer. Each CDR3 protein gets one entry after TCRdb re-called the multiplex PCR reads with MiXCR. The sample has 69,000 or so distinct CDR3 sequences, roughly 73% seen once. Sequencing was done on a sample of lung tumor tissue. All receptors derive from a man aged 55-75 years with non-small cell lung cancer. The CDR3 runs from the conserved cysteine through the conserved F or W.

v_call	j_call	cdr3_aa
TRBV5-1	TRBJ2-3	CASSFRDRGSDMQYF
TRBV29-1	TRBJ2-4	CSASIGQAKNIQYF
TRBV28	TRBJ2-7	CASSLSGAEQYF
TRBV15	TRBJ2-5	CATAHRGGQETQYF
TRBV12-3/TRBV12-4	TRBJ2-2	CASSLLRDTGELFF
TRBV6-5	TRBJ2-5	CANSYSGGGGETQYF
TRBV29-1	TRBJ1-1	CNAYMARTEAFF
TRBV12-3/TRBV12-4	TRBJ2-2	CASRRRGRGVSGELFF
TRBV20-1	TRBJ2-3	CNARVGVWADTQYF
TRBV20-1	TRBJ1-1	CSDRDVVATEAFF
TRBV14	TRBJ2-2	CASSQDLPGRASTRELFF
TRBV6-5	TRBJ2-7	CASSYGAGQVYEQHF
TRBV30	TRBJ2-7	CAWSRSSLDVEQYF
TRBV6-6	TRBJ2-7	CASSYGPWQGHVEQYF
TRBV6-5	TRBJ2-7	CVNSYGAGQVYEQYF
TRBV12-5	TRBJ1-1	CASVLERSGQGTPGTEAFF
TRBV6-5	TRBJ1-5	CASSYGQGGNQPQNF
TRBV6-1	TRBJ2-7	CTSSGGLAASPEQYF
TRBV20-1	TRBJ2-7	CSAIAASALMGEQYF
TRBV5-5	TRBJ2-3	CARRLGGVEDTQYF
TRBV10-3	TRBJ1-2	CDISDQNYGYTF
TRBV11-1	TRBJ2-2	CARSYTSGTGEPFF
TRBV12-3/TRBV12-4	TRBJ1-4	CAGSFSGVGEKLLF
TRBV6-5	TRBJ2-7	CASSHSRDSGQYF
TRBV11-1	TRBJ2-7	CDGSPQGADERYF
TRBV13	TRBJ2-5	CASSLGAAVETQYF
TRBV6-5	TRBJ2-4	CASRPRLAGKRHIEYF
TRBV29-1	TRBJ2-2	CSVEEGGNTGEMLF
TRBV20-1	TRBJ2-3	CSASVPGLGNTDTQYF
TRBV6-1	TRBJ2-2	CASRDTSNIGELFF
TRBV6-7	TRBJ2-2	CASSGTSSTGELFF
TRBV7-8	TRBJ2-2	CASSLVGSWNTGELFF
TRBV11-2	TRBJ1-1	CASNIDPRDPEAFF
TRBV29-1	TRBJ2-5	CSVETGTQETQYF
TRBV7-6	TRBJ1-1	CASSLAIGMNTEAFF
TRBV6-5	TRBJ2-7	CASSYSRRETDVQYF
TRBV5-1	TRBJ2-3	CASSSAARERGDTQYF
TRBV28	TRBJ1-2	CTSSPTGRANYGYTF
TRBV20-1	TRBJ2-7	CSPSIPTRSNYEQYF
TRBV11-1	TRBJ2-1	CASERWEGRGEQFF
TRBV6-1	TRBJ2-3	CASSEGMRDTQYF
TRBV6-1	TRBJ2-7	CASTVGTGYNEQYF
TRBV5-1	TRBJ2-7	CASSLQGTYEQYF
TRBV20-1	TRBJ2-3	CSAGLAGSDTQYF
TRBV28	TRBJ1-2	CTSSLATGTYGYTF
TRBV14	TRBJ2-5	CTSNRCTSGRQETQYF
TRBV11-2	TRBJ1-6	CASSPDRGLGSPLHF
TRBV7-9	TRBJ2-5	CASSSWRGGETQYF
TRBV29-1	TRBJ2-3	CSVDGSGGITDTQYF
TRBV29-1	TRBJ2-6	CSARASSSGASVLTF